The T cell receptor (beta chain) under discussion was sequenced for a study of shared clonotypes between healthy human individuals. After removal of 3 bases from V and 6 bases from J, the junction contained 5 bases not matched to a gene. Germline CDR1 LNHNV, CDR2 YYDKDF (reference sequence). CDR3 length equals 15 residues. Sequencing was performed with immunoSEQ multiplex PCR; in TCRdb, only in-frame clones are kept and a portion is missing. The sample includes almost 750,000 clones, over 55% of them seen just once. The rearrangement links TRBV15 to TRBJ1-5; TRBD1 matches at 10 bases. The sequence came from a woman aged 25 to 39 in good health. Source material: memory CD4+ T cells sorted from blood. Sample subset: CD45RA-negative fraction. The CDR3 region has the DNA TGTGCCACCAGCAGGGACAGGGGGTATCCTCAGCCCCAGCATTTT. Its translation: CATSRDRGYPQPQHF.